The subject of this entry is one T cell receptor (beta chain). This clone was observed a handful of times. The antigen it binds to is not known. No base qualities exist here, and no much larger clone lies one base off it. The data were obtained in a study of blood T cell repertoires in COVID-19 (dated by TCRdb to between 2020 and 2021). Some background on the complete study: The collaborator samples originated in the United States, Italy and Spain and spanned the acute and convalescent phases of COVID-19. Samples were obtained from the ongoing ImmuneRACE study (first 160 participants) and from over 1,000 subjects provided by 6 global collaborators. Nearly every sample came with metadata listing a de-identified subject ID, COVID-19 status, age in years and sex. Deeply sampled blood TCRbeta repertoires from subjects exposed to, actively infected with, or recovered from COVID-19 were included in the dataset. Where available, HLA class I and class II types were obtained from metadata supplied by the sample provider rather than from assay-based typing. The material from the prospective study consisted of cDNA or gDNA derived from T cells, B-cell-depleted T cells, or PBMCs. The repertoires were released in a freely available public database intended as a resource for research on the immune response to SARS-CoV-2. The study at large found these results: Clinical and demographic metadata were provided uncurated, with the amount varying by source and participant.

The immunoSEQ Assay, a bias-controlled multiplex PCR, was used to amplify TCRbeta CDR3 regions from genomic DNA. The authors processed their data as follows. Nucleated cell counts per sample were estimated from amplification of reference gene primers within the assay. To quantify the absolute abundance of each unique TCRbeta CDR3 rearrangement, sequence reads were collapsed and filtered. For each sample, productive Simpson clonality was calculated as the square root of Simpson's diversity index over productive rearrangements. The clones in this table, taken by TCRdb from immuneACCESS, are in-frame only. Not every clone is retained; where verified, under half of the shortfall comes from an unresolved V gene, and the cause of the rest is unknown. The V and J calls and clone size are taken from that table; D and trimming were inferred from the DNA. The sample yields 210,000 or so clones; less than 90% were counted once. The top ten constitute roughly 20% of the sample.

The germline V end is reduced by 6 bases and the J end by 3 bases; junction bases left unmatched: 11. The germline V gene yields SGHAT for CDR1 and FQNNGV for CDR2. The CDR3 spans 16 residues, from the cysteine through the phenylalanine. Only the CDR3 part of the read is kept: 48 bases, read in frame from the first base. Each collaborating institution followed its own protocols to collect whole blood in K2EDTA tubes. Collaborator samples were shipped for TCRbeta analysis as frozen whole blood, isolated PBMCs, or DNA extracted from either sample type. The clonotype originates from a human donor in a cohort sampled during active COVID-19. Sequencing was done on a sample of peripheral blood. The sequence is built from TRBV11-2 and TRBJ2-3, with TRBD2 matching 8 junction bases. The DNA sequence reads TGTGCCAGCAGTCCTCTTAGCGGGGCGGGTACAGATACGCAGTATTTT. It codes for CASSPLSGAGTDTQYF.